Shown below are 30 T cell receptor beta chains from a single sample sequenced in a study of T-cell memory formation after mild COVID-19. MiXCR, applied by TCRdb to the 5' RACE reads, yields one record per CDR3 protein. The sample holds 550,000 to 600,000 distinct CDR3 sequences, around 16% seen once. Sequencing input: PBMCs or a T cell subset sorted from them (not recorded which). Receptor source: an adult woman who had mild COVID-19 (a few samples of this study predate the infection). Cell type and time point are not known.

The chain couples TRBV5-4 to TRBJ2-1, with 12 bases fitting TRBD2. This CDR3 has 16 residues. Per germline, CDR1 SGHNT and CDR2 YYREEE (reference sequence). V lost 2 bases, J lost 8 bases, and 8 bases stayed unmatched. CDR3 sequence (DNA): TGTGCCAGCAGCTTAGGACTAGCGGGACTTAGATATGAGCAGTTCTTC. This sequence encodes CASSLGLAGLRYEQFF.

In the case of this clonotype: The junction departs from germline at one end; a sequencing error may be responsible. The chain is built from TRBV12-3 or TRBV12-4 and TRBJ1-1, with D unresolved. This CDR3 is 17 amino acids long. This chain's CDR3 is CASMNQFAWEGETEAFF. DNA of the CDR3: TGTGCGAGCATGAATCAGTTTGCCTGGGAGGGAGAGACTGAAGCTTTCTTT.

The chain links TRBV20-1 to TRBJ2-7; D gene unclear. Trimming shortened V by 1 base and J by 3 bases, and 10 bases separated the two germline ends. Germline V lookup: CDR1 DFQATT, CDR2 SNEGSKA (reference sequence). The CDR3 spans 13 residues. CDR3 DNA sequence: TGCAGTGCTAGAGCCCCGTCGGACTACGAGCAGTACTTC. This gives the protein CSARAPSDYEQYF.

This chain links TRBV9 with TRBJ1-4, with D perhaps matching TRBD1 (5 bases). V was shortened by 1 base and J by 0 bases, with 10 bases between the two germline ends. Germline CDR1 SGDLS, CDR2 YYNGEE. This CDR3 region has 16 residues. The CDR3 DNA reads TGTGCCAGCAGCGTACAGGGAGGAGCAACTAATGAAAAACTGTTTTTT. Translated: CASSVQGGATNEKLFF. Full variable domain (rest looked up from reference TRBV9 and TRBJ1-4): DSGVTQTPKHLITATGQRVTLRCSPRSGDLSVYWYQQSLDQGLQFLIQYYNGEERAKGNILERFSAQQFPDLHSELNLSSLELGDSALYFCASSVQGGATNEKLFFGSGTQLSVL.

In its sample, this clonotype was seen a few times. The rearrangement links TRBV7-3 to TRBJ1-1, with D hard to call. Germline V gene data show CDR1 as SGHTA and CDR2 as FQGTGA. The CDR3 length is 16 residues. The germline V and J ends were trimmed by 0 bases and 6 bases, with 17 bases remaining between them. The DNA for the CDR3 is TGTGCCAGCAGCTTAACTGGTATAGGGTCAAAGTCTGAAGCTTTCTTT. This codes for CASSLTGIGSKSEAFF.

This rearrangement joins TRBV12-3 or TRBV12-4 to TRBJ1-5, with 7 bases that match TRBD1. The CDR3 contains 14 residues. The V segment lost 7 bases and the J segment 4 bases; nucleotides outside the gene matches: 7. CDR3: CASTILRGNQPQHF. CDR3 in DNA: TGTGCCAGCACCATCCTCAGGGGGAATCAGCCCCAGCATTTT.

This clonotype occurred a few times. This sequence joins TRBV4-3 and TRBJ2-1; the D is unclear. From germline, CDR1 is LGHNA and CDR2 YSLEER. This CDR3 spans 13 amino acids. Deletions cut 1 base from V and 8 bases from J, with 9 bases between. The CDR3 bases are TGCGCCAGCAGCCAAGGGGGTGGAGATGAGCAGTTCTTC. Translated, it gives CASSQGGGDEQFF.

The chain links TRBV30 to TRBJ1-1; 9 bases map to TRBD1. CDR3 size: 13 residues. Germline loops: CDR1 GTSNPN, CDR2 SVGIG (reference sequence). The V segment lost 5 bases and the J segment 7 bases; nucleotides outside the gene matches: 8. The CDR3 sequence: CAWSRDRDIEAFF. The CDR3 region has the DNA TGTGCCTGGTCCCGGGACAGGGATATTGAAGCTTTCTTT. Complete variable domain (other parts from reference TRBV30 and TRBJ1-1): SQTIHQWPATLVQPVGSPLSLECTVEGTSNPNLYWYRQAAGRGLQLLFYSVGIGQISSEVPQNLSASRPQDRQFILSSKKLLLSDSGFYLCAWSRDRDIEAFFGQGTRLTVV.

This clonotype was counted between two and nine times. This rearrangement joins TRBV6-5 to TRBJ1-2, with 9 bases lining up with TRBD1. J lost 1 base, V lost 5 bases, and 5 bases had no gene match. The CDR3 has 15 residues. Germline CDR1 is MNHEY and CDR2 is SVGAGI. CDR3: CASSHGTGLNYGYTF. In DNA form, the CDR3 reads TGTGCCAGCAGTCACGGGACAGGGCTTAACTATGGCTACACCTTC.

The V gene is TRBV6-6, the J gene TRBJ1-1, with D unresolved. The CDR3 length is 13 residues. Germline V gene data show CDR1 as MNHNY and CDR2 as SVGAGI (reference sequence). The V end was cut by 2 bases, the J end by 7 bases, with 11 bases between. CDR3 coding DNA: TGTGCCAGCAGTTACCAGAACCAAGTTGAAGCTTTCTTT. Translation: CASSYQNQVEAFF.

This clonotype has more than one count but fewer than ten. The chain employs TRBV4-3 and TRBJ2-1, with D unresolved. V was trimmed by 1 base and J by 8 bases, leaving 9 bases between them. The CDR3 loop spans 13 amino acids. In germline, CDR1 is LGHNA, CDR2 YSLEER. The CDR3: CASSQVWRHEQFF. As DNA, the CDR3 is TGCGCCAGCAGCCAAGTATGGCGGCATGAGCAGTTCTTC.

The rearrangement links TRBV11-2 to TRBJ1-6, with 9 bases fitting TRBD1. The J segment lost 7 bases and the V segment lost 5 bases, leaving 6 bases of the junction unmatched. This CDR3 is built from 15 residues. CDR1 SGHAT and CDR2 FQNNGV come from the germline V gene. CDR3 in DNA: TGTGCCAGCAGCACCGACAGGGGGAACAATTCACCCCTCCACTTT. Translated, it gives CASSTDRGNNSPLHF.

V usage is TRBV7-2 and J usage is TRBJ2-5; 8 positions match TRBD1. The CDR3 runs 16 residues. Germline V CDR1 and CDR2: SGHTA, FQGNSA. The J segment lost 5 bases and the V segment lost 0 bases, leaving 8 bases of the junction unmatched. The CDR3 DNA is TGTGCCAGCAGCTTAGCGGCGTCAGGGGGCAGGGAGACCCAGTACTTC. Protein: CASSLAASGGRETQYF.

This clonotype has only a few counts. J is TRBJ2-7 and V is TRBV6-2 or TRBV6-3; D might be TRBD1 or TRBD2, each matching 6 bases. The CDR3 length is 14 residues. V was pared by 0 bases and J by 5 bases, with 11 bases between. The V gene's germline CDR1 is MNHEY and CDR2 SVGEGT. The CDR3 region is CASSYSRGVHEQYF. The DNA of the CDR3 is TGTGCCAGCAGTTACTCGAGGGGGGTCCACGAGCAGTACTTC.

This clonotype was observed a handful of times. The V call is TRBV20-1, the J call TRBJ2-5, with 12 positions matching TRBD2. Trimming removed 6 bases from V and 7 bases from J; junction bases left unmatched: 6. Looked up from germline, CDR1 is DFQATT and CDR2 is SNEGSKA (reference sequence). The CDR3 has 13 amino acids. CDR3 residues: CSATSGGSGTQYF. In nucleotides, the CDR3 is TGCAGTGCCACTAGCGGGGGGTCGGGGACCCAGTACTTC.

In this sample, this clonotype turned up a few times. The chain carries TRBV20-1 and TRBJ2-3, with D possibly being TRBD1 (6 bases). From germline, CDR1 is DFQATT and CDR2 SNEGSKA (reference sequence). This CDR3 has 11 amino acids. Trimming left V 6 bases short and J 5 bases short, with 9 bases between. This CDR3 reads CSAETGDTQYF. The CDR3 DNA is TGCAGTGCGGAGACAGGAGATACGCAGTATTTT.

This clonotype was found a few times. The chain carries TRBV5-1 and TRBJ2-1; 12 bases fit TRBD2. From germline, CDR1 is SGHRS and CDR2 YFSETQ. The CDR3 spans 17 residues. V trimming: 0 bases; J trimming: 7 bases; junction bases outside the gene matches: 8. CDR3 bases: TGCGCCAGCAGCTTGGGACTAGCGGGAGTGGGCCGAAATGAGCAGTTCTTC. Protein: CASSLGLAGVGRNEQFF.

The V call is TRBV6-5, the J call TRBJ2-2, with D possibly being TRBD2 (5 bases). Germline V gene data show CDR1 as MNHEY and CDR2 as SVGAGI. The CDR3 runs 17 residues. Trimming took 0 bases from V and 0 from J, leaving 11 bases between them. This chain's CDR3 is CASSYSPDGANTGELFF. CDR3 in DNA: TGTGCCAGCAGTTACTCCCCCGACGGGGCGAACACCGGGGAGCTGTTTTTT.

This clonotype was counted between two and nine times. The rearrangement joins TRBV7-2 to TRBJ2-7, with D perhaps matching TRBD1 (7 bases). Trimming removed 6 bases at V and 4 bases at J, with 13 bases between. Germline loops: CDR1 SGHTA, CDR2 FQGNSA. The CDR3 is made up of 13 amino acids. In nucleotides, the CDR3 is TGTGCCAGCAGACCCCCAGGGGGGTACGAGCAGTACTTC. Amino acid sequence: CASRPPGGYEQYF.

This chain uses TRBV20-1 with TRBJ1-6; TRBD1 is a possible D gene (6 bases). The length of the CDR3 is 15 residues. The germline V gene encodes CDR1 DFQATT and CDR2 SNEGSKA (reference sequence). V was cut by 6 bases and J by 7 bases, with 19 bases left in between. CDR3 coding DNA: TGCAGTGCGCGAGAGATGAGCAGGGGAAATTCACCCCTCCACTTT. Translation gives CSAREMSRGNSPLHF.

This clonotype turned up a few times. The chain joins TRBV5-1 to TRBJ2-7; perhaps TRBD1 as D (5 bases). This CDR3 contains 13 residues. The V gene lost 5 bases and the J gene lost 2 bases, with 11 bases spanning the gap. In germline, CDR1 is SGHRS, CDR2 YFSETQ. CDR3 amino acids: CASRTDSTYEQYF. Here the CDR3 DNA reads TGCGCCAGCAGAACAGACAGCACCTACGAGCAGTACTTC.

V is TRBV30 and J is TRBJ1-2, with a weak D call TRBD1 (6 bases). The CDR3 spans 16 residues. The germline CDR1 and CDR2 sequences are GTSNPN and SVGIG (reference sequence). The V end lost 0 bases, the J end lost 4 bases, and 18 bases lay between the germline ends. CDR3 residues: CAWSVGGSGGGYGYTF. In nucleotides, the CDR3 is TGTGCCTGGAGTGTAGGGGGGAGCGGGGGAGGCTATGGCTACACCTTC.

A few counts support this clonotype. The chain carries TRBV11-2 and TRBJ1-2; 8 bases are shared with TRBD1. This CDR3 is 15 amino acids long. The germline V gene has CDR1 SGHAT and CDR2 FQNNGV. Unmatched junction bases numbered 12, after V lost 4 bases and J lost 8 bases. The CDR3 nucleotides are TGTGCCAGCAGCTCCGGACAGGGAAGGTATGACGGCTACACCTTC. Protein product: CASSSGQGRYDGYTF.

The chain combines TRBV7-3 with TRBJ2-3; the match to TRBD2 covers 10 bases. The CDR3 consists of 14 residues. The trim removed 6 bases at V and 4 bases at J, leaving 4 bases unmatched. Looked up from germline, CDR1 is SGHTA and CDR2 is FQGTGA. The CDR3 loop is CASSERGGSDTQYF. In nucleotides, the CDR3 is TGTGCCAGCAGTGAGCGGGGGGGGTCAGATACGCAGTATTTT.

This CDR3 reads CSVGHLAPRDTIYF. The CDR3 DNA follows: TGCAGCGTTGGTCACCTAGCGCCGAGGGACACCATATATTTT. The chain has TRBV29-1 and TRBJ1-3; D is uncertain. Deletions cut 4 bases from V and 8 bases from J, with 18 bases between. This CDR3 has 14 amino acids. Germline V gene lookup returns CDR1 SQVTM and CDR2 ANQGSEA.

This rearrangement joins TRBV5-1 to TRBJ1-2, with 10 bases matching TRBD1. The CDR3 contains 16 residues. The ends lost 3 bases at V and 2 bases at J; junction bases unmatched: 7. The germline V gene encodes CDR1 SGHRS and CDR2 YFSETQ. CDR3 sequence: CASSSKPGQGNYGYTF. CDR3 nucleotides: TGCGCCAGCAGCTCAAAACCGGGACAGGGGAACTATGGCTACACCTTC.

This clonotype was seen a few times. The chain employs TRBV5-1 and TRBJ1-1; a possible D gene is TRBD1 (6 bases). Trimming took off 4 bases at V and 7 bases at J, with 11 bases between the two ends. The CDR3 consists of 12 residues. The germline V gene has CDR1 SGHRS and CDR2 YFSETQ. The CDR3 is CASSITGIEAFF. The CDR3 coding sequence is TGCGCCAGCAGCATCACAGGGATTGAAGCTTTCTTT. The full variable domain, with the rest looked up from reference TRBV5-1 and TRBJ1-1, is KAGVTQTPRYLIKTRGQQVTLSCSPISGHRSVSWYQQTPGQGLQFLFEYFSETQRNKGNFPGRFSGRQFSNSRSEMNVSTLELGDSALYLCASSITGIEAFFGQGTRLTVV.

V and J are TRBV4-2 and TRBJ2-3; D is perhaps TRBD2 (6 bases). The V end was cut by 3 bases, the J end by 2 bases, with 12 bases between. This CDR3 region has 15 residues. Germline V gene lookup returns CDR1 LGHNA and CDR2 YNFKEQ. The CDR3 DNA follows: TGTGCCAGCAGCCAGTCCTCGGGGGACACAGATACGCAGTATTTT. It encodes CASSQSSGDTDTQYF.

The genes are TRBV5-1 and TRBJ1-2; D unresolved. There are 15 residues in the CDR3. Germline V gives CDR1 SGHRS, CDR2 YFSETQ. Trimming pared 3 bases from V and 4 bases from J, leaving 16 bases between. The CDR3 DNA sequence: TGCGCCAGCAGCTATGACGGACCCAATCTCTATGGCTACACCTTC. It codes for CASSYDGPNLYGYTF.

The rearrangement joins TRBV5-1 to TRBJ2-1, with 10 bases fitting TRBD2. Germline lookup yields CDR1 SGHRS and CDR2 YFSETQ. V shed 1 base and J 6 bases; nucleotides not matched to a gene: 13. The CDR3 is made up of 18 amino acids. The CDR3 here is CASSLMSGGAGGTNEQFF. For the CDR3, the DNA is TGCGCCAGCAGCTTGATGAGCGGGGGGGCCGGTGGAACCAATGAGCAGTTCTTC.